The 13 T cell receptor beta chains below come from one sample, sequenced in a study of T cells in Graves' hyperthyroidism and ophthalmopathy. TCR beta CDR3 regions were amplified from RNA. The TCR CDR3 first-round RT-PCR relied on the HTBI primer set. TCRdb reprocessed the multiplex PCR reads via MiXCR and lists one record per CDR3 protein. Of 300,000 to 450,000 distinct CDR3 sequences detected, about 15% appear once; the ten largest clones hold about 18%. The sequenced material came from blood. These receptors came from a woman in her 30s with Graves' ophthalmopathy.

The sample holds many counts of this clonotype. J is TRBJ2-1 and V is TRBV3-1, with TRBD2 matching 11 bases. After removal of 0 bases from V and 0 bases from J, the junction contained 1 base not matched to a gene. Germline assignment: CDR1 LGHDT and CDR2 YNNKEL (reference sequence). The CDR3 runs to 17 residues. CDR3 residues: CASSQDGLAGSYNEQFF. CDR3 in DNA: TGTGCCAGCAGCCAAGATGGACTAGCGGGCTCCTACAATGAGCAGTTCTTC.

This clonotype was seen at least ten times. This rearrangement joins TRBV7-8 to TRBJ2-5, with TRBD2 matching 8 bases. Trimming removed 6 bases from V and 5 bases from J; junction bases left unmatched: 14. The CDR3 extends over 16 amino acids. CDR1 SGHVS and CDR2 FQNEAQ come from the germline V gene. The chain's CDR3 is CASRFSRLARGETQYF. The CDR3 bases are TGTGCCAGCAGATTCAGCCGACTAGCGAGGGGGGAGACCCAGTACTTC.

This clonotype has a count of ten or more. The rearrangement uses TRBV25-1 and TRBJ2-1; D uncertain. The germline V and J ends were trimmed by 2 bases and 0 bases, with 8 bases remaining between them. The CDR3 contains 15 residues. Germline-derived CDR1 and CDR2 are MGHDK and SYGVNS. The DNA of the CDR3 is TGTGCCAGCAGTGAACTCCCGAGCTCCTACAATGAGCAGTTCTTC. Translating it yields CASSELPSSYNEQFF.

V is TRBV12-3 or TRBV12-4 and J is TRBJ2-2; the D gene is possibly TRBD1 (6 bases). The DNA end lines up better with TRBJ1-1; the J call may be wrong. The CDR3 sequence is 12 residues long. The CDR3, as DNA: TGTGCCAGCAGTTTCAGGGGTTGGGGAGCTTTCTTT. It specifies CASSFRGWGAFF.

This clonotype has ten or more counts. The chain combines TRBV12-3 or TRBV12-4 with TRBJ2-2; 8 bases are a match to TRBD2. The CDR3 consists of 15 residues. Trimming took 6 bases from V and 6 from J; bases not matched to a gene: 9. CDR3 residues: CASSGGARLSGELFF. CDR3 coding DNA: TGTGCCAGCAGCGGGGGGGCTAGGCTATCCGGGGAGCTGTTTTTT.

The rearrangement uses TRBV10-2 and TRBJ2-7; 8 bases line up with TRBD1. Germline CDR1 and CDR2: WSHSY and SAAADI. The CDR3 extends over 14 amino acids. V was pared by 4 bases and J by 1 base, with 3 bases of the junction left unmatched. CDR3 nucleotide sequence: TGCGCCAGCAGTGCAGGGGGCACGTCCTACGAGCAGTACTTC. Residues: CASSAGGTSYEQYF.

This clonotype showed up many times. In nucleotides, the CDR3 is TGCGCCAGCAGCTTGGGACAGGGGGACCCGTCCTACGAGCAGTACTTC. It specifies CASSLGQGDPSYEQYF. V gene TRBV5-1 combines with J gene TRBJ2-7, with 9 bases lining up with TRBD1. V was pared by 0 bases and J by 1 base, with 5 bases of the junction left unmatched. The CDR3 is made up of 16 amino acids. CDR1 SGHRS and CDR2 YFSETQ come from the germline V gene.

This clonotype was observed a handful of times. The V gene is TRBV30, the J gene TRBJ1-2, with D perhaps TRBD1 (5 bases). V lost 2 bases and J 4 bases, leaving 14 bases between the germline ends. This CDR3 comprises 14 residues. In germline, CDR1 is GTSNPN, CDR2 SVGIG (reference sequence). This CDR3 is CAWSIAGKGYGYTF. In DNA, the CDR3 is TGTGCCTGGAGTATAGCAGGGAAGGGCTATGGCTACACCTTC.

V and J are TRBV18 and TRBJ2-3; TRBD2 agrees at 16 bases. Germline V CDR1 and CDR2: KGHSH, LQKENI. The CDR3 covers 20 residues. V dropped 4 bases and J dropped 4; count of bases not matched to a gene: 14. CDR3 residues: CASSQQGTSGGAGAADTQYF. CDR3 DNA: TGTGCCAGCTCACAACAGGGGACTAGCGGGGGGGCCGGGGCCGCAGATACGCAGTATTTT.

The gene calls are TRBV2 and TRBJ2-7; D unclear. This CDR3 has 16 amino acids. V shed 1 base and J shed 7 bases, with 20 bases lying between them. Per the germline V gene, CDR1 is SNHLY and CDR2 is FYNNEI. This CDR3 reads CASSEEPMDGPQEQYF. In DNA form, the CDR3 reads TGTGCCAGCAGTGAAGAGCCTATGGACGGGCCACAAGAGCAGTACTTC.

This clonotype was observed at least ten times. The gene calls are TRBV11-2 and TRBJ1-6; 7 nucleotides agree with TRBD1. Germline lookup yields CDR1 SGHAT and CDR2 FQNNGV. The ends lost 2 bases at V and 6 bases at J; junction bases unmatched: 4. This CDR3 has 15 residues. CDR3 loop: CASSLSGTVNSPLHF. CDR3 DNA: TGTGCCAGCAGCTTAAGCGGGACAGTTAATTCACCCCTCCACTTT. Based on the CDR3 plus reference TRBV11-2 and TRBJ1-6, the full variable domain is EAGVAQSPRYKIIEKRQSVAFWCNPISGHATLYWYQQILGQGPKLLIQFQNNGVVDDSQLPKDRFSAERLKGVDSTLKIQPAKLEDSAVYLCASSLSGTVNSPLHFGNGTRLTVT.

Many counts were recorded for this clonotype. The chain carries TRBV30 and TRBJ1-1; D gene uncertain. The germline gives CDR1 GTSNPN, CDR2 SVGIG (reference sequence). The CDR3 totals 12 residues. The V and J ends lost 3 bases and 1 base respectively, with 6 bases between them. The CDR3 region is CAWSNGNTEAFF. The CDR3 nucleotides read TGTGCCTGGAGCAATGGGAACACTGAAGCTTTCTTT.

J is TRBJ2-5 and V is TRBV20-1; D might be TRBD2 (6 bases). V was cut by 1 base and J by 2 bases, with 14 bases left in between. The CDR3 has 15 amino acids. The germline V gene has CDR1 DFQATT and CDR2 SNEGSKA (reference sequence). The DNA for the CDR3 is TGCAGTGCTAGAGGCCGGAGGGGAGATCAAGAGACCCAGTACTTC. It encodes CSARGRRGDQETQYF.